These 23 T cell receptor beta chains originate from one sample sequenced in a study of vaccination effects on CD4 cells after COVID-19. Using immunoSEQ multiplex PCR, the repertoire was profiled, and TCRdb retains in-frame clones only, with some absent. The table records 70,000 to 85,000 clones, about 80% of them present only once. Viral peptide pools were used in the ViraFEST assay to expand antigen-specific CD4+ T cells, and sequencing came afterward. The authors isolated CD4+ T cells after nine to eleven days of culture. Each person got two doses of an mRNA SARS-CoV-2 vaccine, BNT162b2 or mRNA-1273. What these receptors recognize is not known. The source was CD4+ T cells from PBMCs cultured with HCoV-229E spike peptides, collected after COVID-19 vaccination. The receptors here all came from a human donor who received a COVID-19 vaccine.

The gene calls are TRBV9 and TRBJ1-3; D not certain. This CDR3 has 15 amino acids. V lost 0 bases, J lost 0 bases, and 7 bases lay in between. Germline V CDR1 and CDR2: SGDLS, YYNGEE. In DNA, the CDR3 is TGTGCCAGCAGCGTAGCGGTTAGCTCTGGAAACACCATATATTTT. This encodes CASSVAVSSGNTIYF.

The V call is TRBV7-2, the J call TRBJ1-6; 10 bases are a match to TRBD1. The CDR3 has 14 residues. Per germline, CDR1 SGHTA and CDR2 FQGNSA. J gave up 13 bases and V 5 bases, and 8 bases lay outside the gene matches. The CDR3: CASSLRDRGLPLHF. DNA of the CDR3: TGTGCCAGCAGCCTCCGGGACAGGGGACTCCCCCTCCACTTT.

V and J are TRBV18 and TRBJ2-5; D gene unclear. The germline CDR1 and CDR2 sequences are KGHSH and LQKENI. This CDR3 is built from 16 residues. Trimming left V 1 base short and J 1 base short, with 13 bases between. DNA for the CDR3: TGTGCCAGCTCACCACAACCCCAGAGGATCCAAGAGACCCAGTACTTC. It codes for CASSPQPQRIQETQYF.

V gene TRBV7-8 combines with J gene TRBJ2-2; D uncertain. Germline loops: CDR1 SGHVS, CDR2 FQNEAQ. V lost 1 base and J lost 4, with 7 bases in between. The CDR3 extends over 14 amino acids. CDR3 nucleotides: TGTGCCAGCAGCTTAGGTGGCCCCACCGGGGAGCTGTTTTTT. It specifies CASSLGGPTGELFF.

V is TRBV7-3 and J is TRBJ2-3; D is ambiguous. Germline V gives CDR1 SGHTA, CDR2 FQGTGA. The CDR3 consists of 14 residues. The V gene lost 4 bases and the J gene lost 3 bases, with 11 bases spanning the gap. The CDR3 nucleotides read TGTGCCAGCAGCTCGCAGACTGGGACAGATACGCAGTATTTT. Its protein product is CASSSQTGTDTQYF.

The genes are TRBV12-3 or TRBV12-4 and TRBJ1-2, with unresolved D. V was clipped by 2 bases and J by 13 bases, with 17 bases between them. The CDR3 is 13 amino acids. The DNA of the CDR3 is TGTGCCAGCAGTTTATCGGGTAGGCCCCGAGTCACCTTC. Translating it yields CASSLSGRPRVTF.

A few counts support this clone. The chain uses TRBV18 and TRBJ1-2, with 9 bases fitting TRBD1. The germline CDR1 and CDR2 sequences are KGHSH and LQKENI. The CDR3 spans 14 residues. The ends lost 5 bases at V and 6 bases at J; junction bases unmatched: 7. CDR3 amino acids: CASSLTGQGNGYTF. The CDR3, as DNA: TGTGCCAGCTCATTGACGGGACAGGGTAATGGCTACACCTTC.

The chain employs TRBV27 and TRBJ2-5; maybe TRBD2 (5 bases). Germline assignment: CDR1 MNHEY and CDR2 SMNVEV (reference sequence). The CDR3 has 14 residues. The V end was cut by 3 bases, the J end by 5 bases, with 13 bases between. CDR3 coding DNA: TGTGCCAGCAGTTTGGGCGGAGGTGGTGAGACCCAGTACTTC. Residues: CASSLGGGGETQYF.

This sequence joins TRBV19 and TRBJ1-1, with TRBD1 as a possible D gene (6 bases). V lost 8 bases, J lost 5 bases, and 18 bases lay in between. This CDR3 contains 14 residues. Germline V gene lookup returns CDR1 LNHDA and CDR2 SQIVND (reference sequence). The CDR3 nucleotides are TGTGCCAGTTCAAGGGGGGATAAGATAACTGAAGCTTTCTTT. Amino acid sequence: CASSRGDKITEAFF. Full variable domain (missing parts from reference TRBV19 and TRBJ1-1): DGGITQSPKYLFRKEGQNVTLSCEQNLNHDAMYWYRQDPGQGLRLIYYSQIVNDFQKGDIAEGYSVSREKKESFPLTVTSAQKNPTAFYLCASSRGDKITEAFFGQGTRLTVV.

The chain employs TRBV12-3 or TRBV12-4 and TRBJ2-4; no reliable D call. V was cut by 8 bases and J by 4 bases, with 12 bases left in between. The CDR3 covers 13 residues. As DNA, the CDR3 is TGTGCCAGCGCCGACTGGGATAAAAACATTCAGTACTTC. This sequence encodes CASADWDKNIQYF.

This clone was recorded once. The chain recombines TRBV6-1 with TRBJ1-2; weak D call: TRBD1 (5 bases). V lost 3 bases to trimming and J lost 5 bases, with 13 bases between them. Germline V gene lookup returns CDR1 MNHNS and CDR2 SASEGT. CDR3 length: 14 residues. The CDR3 reads CASSEGGAYYGYTF. DNA of the CDR3: TGTGCCAGCAGTGAGGGAGGGGCCTATTATGGCTACACCTTC.

The V gene is TRBV5-1, the J gene TRBJ2-2, with a weak D call TRBD1 (6 bases). Germline V lookup: CDR1 SGHRS, CDR2 YFSETQ. CDR3 length: 16 amino acids. The ends were cut back, 0 bases at V and 2 bases at J, with 11 bases in the middle. CDR3 nucleotides: TGCGCCAGCAGCTTGGCCGGGACATTAAACACCGGGGAGCTGTTTTTT. This codes for CASSLAGTLNTGELFF.

The rearrangement joins TRBV5-4 to TRBJ2-5; 15 positions agree with TRBD2. J gave up 5 bases and V 4 bases, and 6 bases lay outside the gene matches. Germline V CDR1 and CDR2: SGHNT, YYREEE (reference sequence). The CDR3 extends over 16 amino acids. The CDR3 nucleotides are TGTGCCAGCAGCGCTGGGACTAGCGGGGGGACGGAGACCCAGTACTTC. Amino acids: CASSAGTSGGTETQYF.

The chain combines TRBV7-2 with TRBJ2-7, with D hard to call. The CDR3 consists of 13 residues. Germline CDR1 and CDR2: SGHTA and FQGNSA. Trimming took 5 bases from V and 5 from J, leaving 13 bases between them. In nucleotides, the CDR3 is TGTGCCAGCAGCCGAGATTGGAGTAACGAGCAGTACGTC. Translation: CASSRDWSNEQYV.

The chain employs TRBV6-5 and TRBJ2-5; TRBD2 agrees at 13 bases. Germline lookup yields CDR1 MNHEY and CDR2 SVGAGI. V lost 6 bases to trimming and J lost 14 bases; unmatched junction nucleotides: 9. The CDR3 is made up of 13 amino acids. The DNA for the CDR3 is TGTGCCAGCAGACTCGGACTAGCGGGGGAGCTCTACTTC. This encodes CASRLGLAGELYF.

This rearrangement joins TRBV4-1 to TRBJ1-5; possible D gene TRBD1, 5 bases. The germline CDR1 and CDR2 sequences are MGHRA and YSYEKL. Between the trimmed V and J ends, which lost 1 base and 0 bases, there was a span of 13 bases. CDR3 length equals 17 residues. The CDR3 here is CASSQGATGNSNQPQHF. CDR3 sequence (DNA): TGCGCCAGCAGCCAAGGGGCCACAGGAAATAGCAATCAGCCCCAGCATTTT.

The V call is TRBV29-1, the J call TRBJ1-4, with D unresolved. Germline CDR1 and CDR2: SQVTM and ANQGSEA. The V and J ends lost 4 bases and 3 bases respectively, with 18 bases between them. This CDR3 is built from 16 residues. CDR3 bases: TGCAGCGTTGCCCGGGTCTCGGGAGCCTCTAATGAAAAACTGTTTTTT. Translating it yields CSVARVSGASNEKLFF.

V and J are TRBV3-1 (or the pseudogene TRBV3-2) and TRBJ1-5, with D possibly being TRBD1 (5 bases). CDR3 length equals 14 residues. V shed 5 bases and J shed 1 base, with 9 bases lying between them. Germline V CDR1 and CDR2: LGHDT, YNNKEL (reference sequence). The CDR3 is CASSSRQSNQPQHF. Written as DNA, the CDR3 is TGTGCCAGCAGCTCCCGACAGAGCAATCAGCCCCAGCATTTT.

The J gene is TRBJ1-6, the V gene TRBV5-4, with 11 bases identical to TRBD1. Germline V gene sequence: CDR1 SGHNT, CDR2 YYREEE (reference sequence). The V segment lost 4 bases and the J segment 10 bases; nucleotides outside the gene matches: 10. The CDR3 consists of 16 residues. CDR3 coding DNA: TGTGCCAGCAGCCACGTTGGACAGGGGGCGCGATCACCCCTCCACTTT. Translating gives CASSHVGQGARSPLHF.

The chain joins TRBV27 to TRBJ2-2; 8 nucleotides align to TRBD2. The CDR3 has 15 residues. The germline V gene encodes CDR1 MNHEY and CDR2 SMNVEV (reference sequence). V lost 7 bases to trimming and J lost 0 bases; unmatched junction nucleotides: 4. The CDR3 is CASKKAGANTGELFF. As DNA, the CDR3 is TGTGCCAGCAAAAAAGCGGGGGCGAACACCGGGGAGCTGTTTTTT.

V usage is TRBV5-1 and J usage is TRBJ1-4, with D unresolved. V dropped 7 bases and J dropped 8 bases, with 15 bases sitting between them. The CDR3 has 13 residues. Per germline, CDR1 SGHRS and CDR2 YFSETQ. The CDR3 DNA reads TGCGCCAGCTCTGCAGAGATTCTCGAAAAACTGTTTTTT. Translating it yields CASSAEILEKLFF.

Sample share makes this clone medium-sized. The rearrangement links TRBV11-3 to TRBJ2-1; perhaps TRBD2 as D (5 bases). This CDR3 has 13 amino acids. Germline loops: CDR1 SGHNT, CDR2 YENEEA. V lost 2 bases to trimming and J lost 10 bases, with 12 bases between them. Here the CDR3 reads CASSLFREEEQFF. The CDR3 nucleotides read TGTGCCAGCAGCTTATTCCGGGAAGAAGAGCAGTTCTTC.

The V gene is TRBV21-1, the J gene TRBJ2-1; the listed D gene, TRBD2, was not tested against the DNA. TRBV21-1 represents a pseudogene. The CDR3 covers 15 residues. The CDR3 loop is CASSSTSVKSVEQFF. CDR3 DNA: TGTGCCAGCAGTTCCACTAGCGTCAAATCAGTGGAGCAGTTCTTC.